This TCR beta chain was identified during a study of T cell responses to AZD1222 COVID-19 vaccine (dated by TCRdb to about 2021). For the study in its entirety: AZD1222 recipients given second doses at about 4 weeks or at about 12 weeks were pooled, since spike-specific TCR depth and breadth were not found to differ between the two schedules. Trial participants were enrolled by age into 18-55, 56-69 and 70-plus year subgroups, with about 150, 28 and 57 TCR-sequenced participants respectively. A total of about 250 trial participants underwent TCR sequencing, of whom approximately 200 had received two doses of AZD1222 and some 25 had received two doses of the MenACWY control vaccine.

The CDR3 regions of human TCRbeta chains were analyzed by immunosequencing. The source study handled its data this way. TCRs in the repertoires were compared against a reference library of SARS-CoV-2-specific TCRs that had been generated with the MIRA antigen-specificity platform. Breadth was defined as the fraction of unique TCRs that were SARS-CoV-2-associated, and depth was defined as the fraction of total T cells that were SARS-CoV-2-associated. Each spike-specific TCR was assigned to its reactive spike region and to a CD4 or CD8 class using the MIRA data. Log10-transformed breadth and depth values were compared by one-way ANOVA with Sidak's multiple comparisons tests. The immuneACCESS repertoire file appears here via TCRdb, limited to in-frame rearrangements. These files lack a portion of the clones; in checked studies, under half of the deficit traces to unresolved V genes, and the cause of the others is not known. That table is the source of V, J and clone size, and D and trimming were worked out from the DNA. The sample table contains just over 65,000 clones; only one count was recorded for more than 85% of them. The ten largest clones add up to about 18% of the sample.

The time point label for this specimen denotes: baseline before first vaccination. Vaccinee samples came from UK trials COV001 and COV002, including a single-blind randomized controlled phase 2/3 trial of AZD1222 (ChAdOx1 nCoV-19) in healthy adults. For TCRbeta chain sequencing, PBMC samples from trial participants were taken at day 0 and at day 28 after the second dose. As for this clone: Its antigen is not yet known. There are no base qualities to consult, and no much larger clone falls within one base.

The CDR1 and CDR2 encoded by the germline V gene are SGHDT and YYEEEE. The CDR3 covers 15 residues, taking in both the cysteine and the phenylalanine. The entry retains the CDR3 DNA only, 45 bases that are in frame from base 1. From V the trimming removes 4 bases and from J it removes 3 bases, while the gene matches leave 7 bases of the junction unaccounted for. Study-wide conclusions, independent of this receptor: After two AZD1222 doses, both the breadth and the depth of spike-specific TCRs were significantly higher than at day 0 and than in MenACWY recipients. Conclusions about previously exposed vaccinees were limited because only a handful of AZD1222 recipients were SARS-CoV-2 seropositive at baseline. Because no day 14 peak-response samples were available, repertoires were characterized only after the peak T cell response. Vaccine-associated CD4 TCRs spanned the whole spike protein, with dominant responses in regions 160-218 and 743-854. In the small 56-69-year group, the increase in depth fell short of significance, most likely because of low power. Participants were mostly white British and included more females than males, and it was suggested by the authors that clonal diversity may have been underestimated. Reportedly, close to half of the unique spike-specific TCRs recognized epitopes lying outside the regions that are mutated in the B.1.351 and B.1.1.7 variants.

The source of this sequence is an adult in good health. The chain is assembled from TRBV5-6 and TRBJ2-1; the central 7 bases match TRBD1. The sequenced sample was peripheral blood, obtained on day 0 of AZD1222 vaccination. The DNA sequence is given as TGTGCCAGCAGCCCCCGGGACAGTTTCTACAATGAGCAGTTCTTC. It translates as CASSPRDSFYNEQFF.